This T cell receptor beta chain was obtained from a study of blood T cell repertoires in COVID-19. On the study more broadly: The cDNA or gDNA used as material had been derived from T cells, B-cell-depleted T cells, or PBMCs.

V was pared by 4 bases and J by 5 bases, with 18 bases between. This CDR3 has 15 residues. Germline V CDR1 and CDR2: SGHRS, YFSETQ. Sequencing was performed with immunoSEQ multiplex PCR; in TCRdb, only in-frame clones are kept and a portion is missing. The sample carries about 430,000 clones, 85% to 90% recorded once. The clonotype originates from a woman between 25 and 40 years old with acute COVID-19. The gene calls are TRBV5-1 and TRBJ1-1; D might be TRBD1 (6 bases). The sample comprised PBMCs or T cells enriched from blood (not recorded which). The CDR3 protein is CASSPTGTQRTEAFF. Here the CDR3 DNA reads TGCGCCAGCAGCCCAACCGGGACACAAAGGACTGAAGCTTTCTTT.